Each of the 24 T cell receptor beta chains below was sequenced from the same sample in a study of blood T cells in healthy people across ages. Using a J-beta primer mix together with a sample-barcoded 5' primer, a second PCR was run for 7 to 11 cycles. TCRdb re-analysed the 5' RACE reads in MiXCR, keeping a single row per CDR3 protein. The top ten clones hold roughly 20% of a sample with roughly 800,000 distinct CDR3 sequences, 55% to 75% of them seen once. Sequencing input: blood. These receptors were taken from a man in his thirties or forties in good health.

The V call is TRBV7-2, the J call TRBJ2-2; D may correspond to TRBD1 or TRBD2 (6 bases each). The CDR3 sequence is 20 residues long. The germline V gene has CDR1 SGHTA and CDR2 FQGNSA. The ends were cut back, 2 bases at V and 6 bases at J, with 28 bases in the middle. CDR3 DNA sequence: TGTGCCAGCAGCTTATTACGGACCGTCTGGAGGGACAATTCCCCCGGGGAGCTGTTTTTT. Its protein product is CASSLLRTVWRDNSPGELFF.

The table lists this clonotype with a few counts. This rearrangement joins TRBV25-1 to TRBJ2-7; 12 bases agree with TRBD2. Germline CDR1 reads MGHDK; CDR2 reads SYGVNS. V trimming: 6 bases; J trimming: 3 bases; junction bases outside the gene matches: 12. The CDR3 is made up of 17 amino acids. The CDR3 coding sequence is TGTGCCAGCAGCGAACGTTTCGGACTAGCGGGGCACTACGAGCAGTACTTC. Translating it yields CASSERFGLAGHYEQYF.

The rearrangement links TRBV11-2 to TRBJ1-2; 8 nucleotides line up with TRBD1. The CDR3 spans 14 residues. V lost 4 bases and J lost 4; bases outside the gene matches: 5. CDR1 and CDR2 from the germline V gene are SGHAT and FQNNGV. CDR3 bases: TGTGCCAGCAGCTGGGGGACAGGACCCTATGGCTACACCTTC. The encoded protein is CASSWGTGPYGYTF.

This clonotype was seen only a few times. The chain employs TRBV7-2 and TRBJ2-4, with 11 bases that match TRBD2. The V gene end was trimmed by 5 bases and the J gene end by 6 bases; junction bases not matched to a gene: 6. The CDR3 sequence is 15 residues long. CDR1 SGHTA and CDR2 FQGNSA come from the germline V gene. The CDR3 is CASSHPSGGTNIQYF. The CDR3 DNA follows: TGTGCCAGCAGCCACCCTAGCGGGGGGACAAACATTCAGTACTTC.

This clonotype was detected only a few times. The chain carries TRBV20-1 and TRBJ2-4; tentatively, D is TRBD2 (6 bases). This CDR3 comprises 16 residues. The V end lost 7 bases, the J end lost 2 bases, and 21 bases lay between the germline ends. Germline V lookup: CDR1 DFQATT, CDR2 SNEGSKA (reference sequence). In nucleotides, the CDR3 is TGCAGTGTAAAACACTTGGAGGGCCAGACCAAAAACATTCAGTACTTC. Translated: CSVKHLEGQTKNIQYF.

In this sample, this clonotype turned up once. The V and J genes are TRBV4-1 and TRBJ2-3, with D perhaps assigned TRBD1 or TRBD2 (5 bases each). The CDR3 totals 15 residues. Germline CDR1 is MGHRA and CDR2 is YSYEKL. The germline V and J ends were trimmed by 6 bases and 0 bases, with 13 bases remaining between them. CDR3: CASRGTLTSTDTQYF. CDR3 in DNA: TGCGCCAGCAGAGGGACGCTCACTAGCACAGATACGCAGTATTTT.

The chain is built from TRBV20-1 and TRBJ1-6; 9 bases align to TRBD1. Germline values: CDR1 DFQATT, CDR2 SNEGSKA (reference sequence). The CDR3 runs to 15 residues. The junction had 4 bases not matched to a gene; V was cut back by 0 bases and J by 7 bases. In DNA, the CDR3 is TGCAGTGCTAGAGATCGGACAGGGGAAAATTCACCCCTCCACTTT. Translating it yields CSARDRTGENSPLHF.

The chain carries TRBV6-1 and TRBJ1-2, with D maybe TRBD1 (5 bases). CDR1 is MNHNS and CDR2 is SASEGT in the germline V gene. V was cut by 7 bases and J by 5 bases, with 14 bases left in between. The CDR3 loop spans 13 amino acids. The CDR3 here is CASTRDSLYGYTF. The CDR3, as DNA: TGTGCCAGCACCCGGGACTCCCTATATGGCTACACCTTC.

The J gene is TRBJ2-7, the V gene TRBV5-6; the D is unclear. CDR1 and CDR2 from the germline V gene are SGHDT and YYEEEE. The CDR3 runs 14 residues. V was cut by 4 bases and J by 4 bases, with 15 bases left in between. DNA for the CDR3: TGTGCCAGCAGCCCCCCGCATTCAGGATACGAGCAGTACTTC. Encoded protein: CASSPPHSGYEQYF.

This chain links TRBV19 with TRBJ2-1; TRBD2 matches 7 bases. CDR1 is LNHDA and CDR2 is SQIVND in the germline V gene (reference sequence). This CDR3 comprises 13 residues. J was trimmed by 5 bases and V by 11 bases; bases with no gene match: 9. For the CDR3, the DNA is TGTGCCGTGAATAGCGGGCTCGACAATGAGCAGTTCTTC. Translation gives CAVNSGLDNEQFF.

In its sample, this clonotype was seen a few times. This chain joins TRBV6-5 and TRBJ1-2; D perhaps matches TRBD1 (6 bases). CDR1 and CDR2 (germline): MNHEY, SVGAGI. V lost 6 bases to trimming and J lost 2 bases, with 10 bases between them. This CDR3 is built from 13 residues. The CDR3 bases are TGTGCCAGCAGGATACAGGGAAACTATGGCTACACCTTC. Its protein is CASRIQGNYGYTF.

V is TRBV7-2 and J is TRBJ2-5, with 8 bases that match TRBD1. The CDR3 spans 15 residues. From germline, CDR1 is SGHTA and CDR2 FQGNSA. V lost 1 base and J lost 5; bases outside the gene matches: 6. The CDR3 here is CASSLDLRGHETQYF. The CDR3, as DNA: TGTGCCAGCAGCTTAGATCTCAGGGGGCACGAGACCCAGTACTTC.

CDR3 in DNA: TGTGCCAGCAGTGAAGCGCTTGGCGGCACAGATACGCAGTATTTT. As protein: CASSEALGGTDTQYF. This chain connects TRBV2 to TRBJ2-3; D remains ambiguous. The germline V gene has CDR1 SNHLY and CDR2 FYNNEI. CDR3 length: 15 amino acids. The germline V and J ends were trimmed by 0 bases and 1 base, with 8 bases remaining between them.

Ten or more counts support this clonotype. The chain uses TRBV29-1 and TRBJ2-1; TRBD2 matches at 13 bases. The germline gives CDR1 SQVTM, CDR2 ANQGSEA. V shed 5 bases, J shed 4 bases, and the junction held 8 bases outside the gene matches. The CDR3 runs 16 residues. The CDR3 region is CSVLGLAGRDYNEQFF. The CDR3 nucleotides are TGCAGCGTTTTGGGACTAGCGGGAAGAGATTACAATGAGCAGTTCTTC.

This clonotype was seen a few times. The chain carries TRBV6-6 and TRBJ2-5, with TRBD1 matching over 9 bases. The tail of the sequence fits TRBJ2-7 better, so the J call may be wrong. Germline CDR1 reads MNHNY; CDR2 reads SVGAGI (reference sequence). This CDR3 comprises 15 residues. CDR3 nucleotides: TGTGCCAGCAGCCCCACCGGGACAGGGCTCGGCGAGCAGTACTTC. Translation: CASSPTGTGLGEQYF.

This clonotype was seen once. The chain carries TRBV5-1 and TRBJ2-7; D possibly corresponds to TRBD2 (5 bases). In germline, CDR1 is SGHRS, CDR2 YFSETQ. This CDR3 has 13 amino acids. Trimming shortened V by 0 bases and J by 7 bases, and 11 bases separated the two germline ends. CDR3 nucleotide sequence: TGCGCCAGCAGCTTGGTTAGCCCGGGGGAGCAGTACTTC. This gives the protein CASSLVSPGEQYF.

This clonotype turned up a few times. This chain joins TRBV4-3 and TRBJ2-1; D is uncertain. Germline V lookup: CDR1 LGHNA, CDR2 YSLEER. The CDR3 is made up of 12 amino acids. The V end was cut by 3 bases, the J end by 5 bases, with 5 bases between. Here the CDR3 DNA reads TGCGCCAGCAGCCACTTTAACAATGAGCAGTTCTTC. As protein: CASSHFNNEQFF.

This chain uses TRBV13 with TRBJ2-1, with 13 bases aligning to TRBD2. The CDR3 sequence is 16 residues long. Germline CDR1 reads PRHDT; CDR2 reads FYEKMQ (reference sequence). Losses at the gene ends were 5 bases for V and 9 bases for J; bases not matched to a gene: 10. DNA for the CDR3: TGTGCCAGCAGCAAACACGGACTAGCGGGAGCCGGTGAGCAGTTCTTC. This codes for CASSKHGLAGAGEQFF. Full variable domain (rest looked up from reference TRBV13 and TRBJ2-1): AAGVIQSPRHLIKEKRETATLKCYPIPRHDTVYWYQQGPGQDPQFLISFYEKMQSDKGSIPDRFSAQQFSDYHSELNMSSLELGDSALYFCASSKHGLAGAGEQFFGPGTRLTVL.

This clonotype showed up just a few times. The chain uses TRBV20-1 and TRBJ1-2; D not certain. In germline, CDR1 is DFQATT, CDR2 SNEGSKA (reference sequence). There are 14 residues in the CDR3. V was cut by 0 bases and J by 3 bases, with 11 bases left in between. The CDR3 nucleotides are TGCAGTGCTAGAGATCGGCAGAGCGACTATGGCTACACCTTC. This encodes CSARDRQSDYGYTF.

The V and J genes are TRBV7-2 and TRBJ2-1, with D unresolved. The CDR3 runs to 15 residues. V lost 3 bases to trimming and J lost 8 bases, with 17 bases between them. Germline V gene data show CDR1 as SGHTA and CDR2 as FQGNSA. CDR3 protein: CASSFLAIGRHEQFF. The CDR3 DNA is TGTGCCAGCAGCTTTTTGGCTATAGGTCGCCATGAGCAGTTCTTC.

The chain couples TRBV6-6 to TRBJ2-3; TRBD1 matches 7 bases. Germline CDR1 reads MNHNY; CDR2 reads SVGAGI (reference sequence). The CDR3 covers 15 residues. The ends lost 0 bases at V and 1 base at J; junction bases unmatched: 1. In DNA form, the CDR3 reads TGTGCCAGCAGTTACTCGCAGGGGGGCACAGATACGCAGTATTTT. Protein: CASSYSQGGTDTQYF.

This clonotype was seen more than once but under ten times. The chain couples TRBV29-1 to TRBJ2-3; D gene ambiguous. Trimming removed 3 bases from V and 4 bases from J, with 2 bases in between. The CDR3 consists of 10 residues. Germline V gene lookup returns CDR1 SQVTM and CDR2 ANQGSEA. CDR3 in DNA: TGCAGCGTTGAGGCAGATACGCAGTATTTT. It codes for CSVEADTQYF.

This sequence joins TRBV20-1 and TRBJ1-1, with 7 bases aligning to TRBD1. Germline V CDR1 and CDR2: DFQATT, SNEGSKA (reference sequence). V lost 7 bases to trimming and J lost 5 bases; unmatched junction nucleotides: 10. The CDR3 consists of 13 residues. CDR3 sequence reads: CSGKQGSETEAFF. DNA of the CDR3: TGCAGTGGCAAACAGGGGTCGGAGACTGAAGCTTTCTTT.

The chain has TRBV28 and TRBJ1-1, with 7 nucleotides matching TRBD1. CDR1 is MDHEN, CDR2 SYDVKM, per germline. The trim removed 6 bases at V and 0 bases at J, leaving 10 bases unmatched. The CDR3 consists of 16 residues. As DNA, the CDR3 is TGTGCCAGCAGCACCCCGGGACAGACCATGAACACTGAAGCTTTCTTT. Its protein is CASSTPGQTMNTEAFF.